Listed below are T cell receptor beta chains from one sample, sequenced in a study of beta chain features in type 1 diabetes. Data came from immunoSEQ multiplex PCR; TCRdb stores just in-frame clones and leaves some out. The sample records some 44,000 clones, 50% being singletons. Sequencing was done on a sample of stem cell memory CD4+ T cells from blood. Every receptor here comes from a woman aged 25 to 39 in good health. The CDR3 runs from the conserved cysteine through the conserved F or W. Fields, in order: J gene, V gene, clone size, D gene, CDR3 DNA, CDR3 protein. A D gene is named only where the DNA matches it firmly. Size tells how often a clone was seen (once, few, many) or the class of an expanded clone, and some rows leave it out.

j_gene: TRBJ1-2
v_gene: TRBV4-2
abundance: -
d_gene: -
CDR3nt: TGTGCCAGCAGCCAAGATGGGGCCCTCTATGGCTACACCTTC
CDR3aa: CASSQDGALYGYTF

j_gene: TRBJ1-5
v_gene: TRBV14
abundance: few
d_gene: TRBD1
CDR3nt: TGTGCCAGCAGCCAAGAACCTAGCGACAGGGGCAATCAGCCCCAGCATTTT
CDR3aa: CASSQEPSDRGNQPQHF

j_gene: TRBJ2-3
v_gene: TRBV4-3
abundance: -
d_gene: -
CDR3nt: TGCGCCAGCAGCCAGGGGACTAGCACAGATACGCAGTATTTT
CDR3aa: CASSQGTSTDTQYF

j_gene: TRBJ2-1
v_gene: TRBV7-2
abundance: -
d_gene: TRBD2
CDR3nt: TGTGCCAGCGAGCGGGAGCCCCACAATGAGCAGTTCTTC
CDR3aa: CASEREPHNEQFF

j_gene: TRBJ2-5
v_gene: TRBV10-3
abundance: few
d_gene: TRBD2
CDR3nt: TGTGCCACTCATAGCGGGAGCGAAGAGACCCAGTACTTC
CDR3aa: CATHSGSEETQYF

j_gene: TRBJ2-7
v_gene: TRBV21-1
abundance: -
d_gene: -
CDR3nt: TGTGCCAGCAGCAAGGGACAGGGCTTCCCCCACGAGCAGTACTTC
CDR3aa: CASSKGQGFPHEQYF

j_gene: TRBJ2-1
v_gene: TRBV4-2
abundance: -
d_gene: TRBD2
CDR3nt: TGTGCCAGCAGCCTTAGCGGGAGGGCCATTTATGAGCAGTTCTTC
CDR3aa: CASSLSGRAIYEQFF

j_gene: TRBJ1-3
v_gene: TRBV28
abundance: -
d_gene: -
CDR3nt: TGTGCCAGCAGTTTGTGGCGGGTCTCTGGAAACACCATATATTTT
CDR3aa: CASSLWRVSGNTIYF

j_gene: TRBJ2-3
v_gene: TRBV18
abundance: -
d_gene: TRBD2
CDR3nt: TGTGCCAGCTCACCACCGGGACTAGGAGGGGATACGCAGTATTTT
CDR3aa: CASSPPGLGGDTQYF

j_gene: TRBJ2-1
v_gene: TRBV18
abundance: -
d_gene: TRBD1
CDR3nt: TGTGCCAGCTCCCCCGACAGGGGCTCCTACAATGAGCAGTTCTTC
CDR3aa: CASSPDRGSYNEQFF

j_gene: TRBJ2-1
v_gene: TRBV7-2
abundance: -
d_gene: -
CDR3nt: TGTGCCAGCAGCTTAGCGGAGGGGAGGCAGTTCTTC
CDR3aa: CASSLAEGRQFF

j_gene: TRBJ2-2
v_gene: TRBV7-9
abundance: -
d_gene: -
CDR3nt: TGTGCCAGCAGCCCAGGGGGGCACGCCGGGGAGCTGTTTTTT
CDR3aa: CASSPGGHAGELFF

j_gene: TRBJ2-3
v_gene: TRBV9
abundance: -
d_gene: TRBD2
CDR3nt: TGTGCCAGCAGCAAGGGACTAGCGGGAGCAGATACGCAGTATTTT
CDR3aa: CASSKGLAGADTQYF

j_gene: TRBJ2-1
v_gene: TRBV5-4
abundance: once
d_gene: TRBD1
CDR3nt: TGTGCCAGCAGCGTCGCCGGGACAGGGAATTGTTCCTACAATGAGCAGTTCTTC
CDR3aa: CASSVAGTGNCSYNEQFF

j_gene: TRBJ2-3
v_gene: TRBV7-8
abundance: -
d_gene: -
CDR3nt: TGTGCCAGCAGCTTTTCGGAGACCCGGGCAGATACGCAGTATTTT
CDR3aa: CASSFSETRADTQYF

j_gene: TRBJ1-2
v_gene: TRBV27
abundance: few
d_gene: -
CDR3nt: TGTGCCAGCACCCCGAACTATGGCTACACCTTC
CDR3aa: CASTPNYGYTF

j_gene: TRBJ1-1
v_gene: TRBV5-1
abundance: -
d_gene: -
CDR3nt: TGCGCCAGCAGATGGGAGACCGAAGCTTTCTTT
CDR3aa: CASRWETEAFF

j_gene: TRBJ1-1
v_gene: TRBV11-2
abundance: -
d_gene: TRBD1
CDR3nt: TGTGCCACTAAAATTAGGGGACAGTCGAACACTGAAGCTTTCTTT
CDR3aa: CATKIRGQSNTEAFF

j_gene: TRBJ2-1
v_gene: TRBV5-4
abundance: -
d_gene: TRBD2
CDR3nt: TGTGCCAGCAGTAGCGGGAGTGGCAATGAGCAGTTCTTC
CDR3aa: CASSSGSGNEQFF

j_gene: TRBJ2-1
v_gene: TRBV7-2
abundance: few
d_gene: TRBD2
CDR3nt: TGTGCCAGCAGTTTCAATACCCGTTTTGGACTAGCGGGAACGGAGCAGTTCTTC
CDR3aa: CASSFNTRFGLAGTEQFF

j_gene: TRBJ1-5
v_gene: TRBV19
abundance: few
d_gene: -
CDR3nt: TGTGCCAGTAGTATAGGGACAGAATATCAGCCCCAGCATTTT
CDR3aa: CASSIGTEYQPQHF

j_gene: TRBJ2-3
v_gene: TRBV7-2
abundance: few
d_gene: TRBD2
CDR3nt: TGTGCCAGCAGCTTATACCTAGGACTAGCGGGACGCACAGATACGCAGTATTTT
CDR3aa: CASSLYLGLAGRTDTQYF

j_gene: TRBJ2-1
v_gene: TRBV2
abundance: -
d_gene: -
CDR3nt: TGTGCCAGCACAGCGGAATCCTCCTACAATGAGCAGTTCTTC
CDR3aa: CASTAESSYNEQFF

j_gene: TRBJ1-4
v_gene: TRBV28
abundance: -
d_gene: TRBD1
CDR3nt: TGTGCCAGCAGCTCGTACAGGGGCAGAGGTGAAAAACTGTTTTTT
CDR3aa: CASSSYRGRGEKLFF

j_gene: TRBJ2-5
v_gene: TRBV30
abundance: -
d_gene: TRBD2
CDR3nt: TGTGCCTGGACCGGACTAGGGAGCCGCCAAGAGACCCAGTACTTC
CDR3aa: CAWTGLGSRQETQYF

j_gene: TRBJ1-2
v_gene: TRBV2
abundance: -
d_gene: -
CDR3nt: TGTGCCAGCAGCCTGCAGGGGACGGGGTATGGCTACACCTTC
CDR3aa: CASSLQGTGYGYTF

j_gene: TRBJ2-5
v_gene: TRBV25-1
abundance: few
d_gene: -
CDR3nt: TGTGCCAGCAGTCAACCCGGGGGAGAAGAGACCCAGTACTTC
CDR3aa: CASSQPGGEETQYF

j_gene: TRBJ2-7
v_gene: TRBV7-2
abundance: few
d_gene: -
CDR3nt: TGTGCCAGCAGCTTCGCGACAGAATCCTCCTACGAGCAGTACTTC
CDR3aa: CASSFATESSYEQYF

j_gene: TRBJ2-1
v_gene: TRBV18
abundance: few
d_gene: -
CDR3nt: TGTGCCAGCTCGGGTGGAGGTTTGGCCTCCTACAATGAGCAGTTCTTC
CDR3aa: CASSGGGLASYNEQFF

j_gene: TRBJ2-7
v_gene: TRBV20-1
abundance: -
d_gene: -
CDR3nt: TGCAGTGCTAGGGCAGCCTACGAGCAGTACTTC
CDR3aa: CSARAAYEQYF

j_gene: TRBJ2-5
v_gene: TRBV4-1
abundance: once
d_gene: TRBD1
CDR3nt: TGCGCCAGCAGCCAGCGACAGGGGGCCGAAGAGACCCAGTACTTC
CDR3aa: CASSQRQGAEETQYF

j_gene: TRBJ1-2
v_gene: TRBV15
abundance: -
d_gene: TRBD1
CDR3nt: TGTGCCACCCAACAAGGACAGGCGCTGAACTATGGCTACACCTTC
CDR3aa: CATQQGQALNYGYTF

j_gene: TRBJ2-5
v_gene: TRBV9
abundance: -
d_gene: TRBD2
CDR3nt: TGTGCCAGCAGCGTAACTGCGGGAGGGCTGGAGACCCAGTACTTC
CDR3aa: CASSVTAGGLETQYF

j_gene: TRBJ2-7
v_gene: TRBV10-3
abundance: few
d_gene: -
CDR3nt: TGTGCCATCCGACAGGAGAACTACGAGCAGTACTTC
CDR3aa: CAIRQENYEQYF

j_gene: TRBJ2-1
v_gene: TRBV7-2
abundance: -
d_gene: TRBD1
CDR3nt: TGTGCCAGCAGGGGACAGGGGACCTCATACAATGAGCAGTTCTTC
CDR3aa: CASRGQGTSYNEQFF

j_gene: TRBJ1-5
v_gene: TRBV2
abundance: -
d_gene: -
CDR3nt: TGTGCCAGCAGTGGACAGTTCAGCAATCAGCCCCAGCATTTT
CDR3aa: CASSGQFSNQPQHF

j_gene: TRBJ2-3
v_gene: TRBV10-3
abundance: -
d_gene: -
CDR3nt: TGTGCCATCACGTCGTCAGGGTTTGGGGATACGCAGTATTTT
CDR3aa: CAITSSGFGDTQYF

j_gene: TRBJ2-1
v_gene: TRBV18
abundance: few
d_gene: -
CDR3nt: TGTGCCAGCTCACCAACAAGGGGCTACAATGAGCAGTTCTTC
CDR3aa: CASSPTRGYNEQFF

j_gene: TRBJ2-4
v_gene: TRBV30
abundance: -
d_gene: TRBD2
CDR3nt: TGTGCCTGGAGTATTACTAGCGGTATTCAGTACTTC
CDR3aa: CAWSITSGIQYF

j_gene: TRBJ1-4
v_gene: TRBV7-6
abundance: -
d_gene: -
CDR3nt: TGTGCCAGCAGCTTAGGGGGCCACCTTAATGAAAAACTGTTTTTT
CDR3aa: CASSLGGHLNEKLFF

j_gene: TRBJ2-1
v_gene: TRBV7-2
abundance: few
d_gene: TRBD2
CDR3nt: TGTGCCAGCAGCTCTCGGGGGGGGGTTTTCAATGAGCAGTTCTTC
CDR3aa: CASSSRGGVFNEQFF

j_gene: TRBJ2-1
v_gene: TRBV28
abundance: -
d_gene: -
CDR3nt: TGTGCCAGCAGCCTACGGGAGCCCTACAATGAGCAGTTCTTC
CDR3aa: CASSLREPYNEQFF

j_gene: TRBJ2-3
v_gene: TRBV5-4
abundance: few
d_gene: -
CDR3nt: TGTGCCAGCAGCTTGACTATCGGTAGCACAGATACGCAGTATTTT
CDR3aa: CASSLTIGSTDTQYF

j_gene: TRBJ2-2
v_gene: TRBV4-2
abundance: -
d_gene: TRBD1
CDR3nt: TGTGCCAGCAGCCAAGGACAGGGGTCCAGCACCGGGGAGCTGTTTTTT
CDR3aa: CASSQGQGSSTGELFF

j_gene: TRBJ2-7
v_gene: TRBV28
abundance: -
d_gene: TRBD2
CDR3nt: TGTGCCAGCAGTTCGTCCGGGGCGGGAGGGCCTGGCGAGCAGTACTTC
CDR3aa: CASSSSGAGGPGEQYF

j_gene: TRBJ2-7
v_gene: TRBV7-2
abundance: -
d_gene: TRBD2
CDR3nt: TGTGCCAGCAGTTTGGGACTAGCGGGGACCTACGAGCGGTACTTC
CDR3aa: CASSLGLAGTYERYF

j_gene: TRBJ2-7
v_gene: TRBV5-4
abundance: few
d_gene: TRBD1
CDR3nt: TGTGCCAGCAGCTTGGCCCGGGACAGCGTCTACGAGCAGTACTTC
CDR3aa: CASSLARDSVYEQYF